Each of the 8 T cell receptor beta chains below was sequenced from the same sample in a study of T cells in women clearing cervical HPV infection. Libraries were prepared by immunoSEQ multiplex PCR; TCRdb keeps only in-frame clonotypes and omits some of them. The sample table sets out more than 40,000 clones. Sequencing was performed on blood buffy coat. Receptors originate from a woman between 18 and 70 years old with a cervical HPV16 infection that either progressed to CIN3+ or cleared (not recorded which).

In regard to this clone: The read comes to an end 3 residues before the CDR3 does, leaving the germline J gene to fill in the end. This sequence joins TRBV6-1 and TRBJ2-5; no firm D call. In germline, CDR1 is MNHNS, CDR2 SASEGT. The V and J ends lost 1 base and 3 bases respectively, with 6 bases between them. This CDR3 spans 13 amino acids. Incomplete CDR3 DNA: TGTGCCAGCAGTGAAGACCTAGAAGAGACC. Encoded protein: CASSEDLEET. The whole CDR3 region reads CASSEDLEETQYF.

The sequenced part of the CDR3 DNA is TGTGCCAGCAGTGAACTTGTGCAGAGAGAAAAA. It is translated as CASSELVQREK. The whole CDR3 region reads CASSELVQREKLFF. The gene calls are TRBV6-1 and TRBJ1-4; D gene uncertain. The read terminates 3 residues ahead of where the CDR3 ends, so the germline J gene completes it. V dropped 2 bases and J dropped 8 bases, with 12 bases sitting between them. This CDR3 region has 14 residues. Germline CDR1 MNHNS, CDR2 SASEGT.

Comments on this clone: Coverage ceases 3 residues before the CDR3 finishes, and the germline J gene fills in the end. The chain recombines TRBV20-1 with TRBJ2-3; TRBD2 might be the D (6 bases). Germline V gene data show CDR1 as DFQATT and CDR2 as SNEGSKA (reference sequence). The CDR3 runs to 13 residues. The CDR3 spells CSAATSHQETQYF. The CDR3 DNA, read in part, is TGCAGTGCTGCTACTAGCCACCAAGAGACG.

With regard to this clone: The DNA ends 3 residues before the CDR3 does, and the rest of the CDR3 is filled in from the germline J gene. The chain recombines TRBV18 with TRBJ1-2, with TRBD1 matching 7 bases. Germline-derived CDR1 and CDR2 are KGHSH and LQKENI. The CDR3 is made up of 15 amino acids. CDR3 sequence: CASSSLGGGFSDYTF. CDR3 bases read: TGTGCCAGCTCATCTCTAGGGGGCGGCTTCAGCGAC.

The CDR3 spells CASSVTRGELFF. CDR3 bases read: TGTGCCAGCAGTGTTACTAGGGGGGAG. V gene TRBV6-1 combines with J gene TRBJ2-2; D perhaps matches TRBD2 (5 bases). The missing CDR3 end, 3 residues past where the read stops, is filled in from the germline J gene. V was shortened by 4 bases and J by 8 bases, with 8 bases between the two germline ends. CDR1 MNHNS and CDR2 SASEGT come from the germline V gene. The CDR3 sequence is 12 residues long.

About this clone itself: Coverage ceases 3 residues before the CDR3 finishes, and the germline J gene fills in the end. The rearrangement links TRBV6-1 to TRBJ2-7; 7 bases align to TRBD1. Per germline, CDR1 MNHNS and CDR2 SASEGT. V lost 3 bases to trimming and J lost 4 bases; unmatched junction nucleotides: 9. This CDR3 is built from 15 residues. The covered CDR3 bases are TGTGCCAGCAGTGACCGGGACAGATCAGTATACGAG. It encodes CASSDRDRSVYE. From start to end, the CDR3 is CASSDRDRSVYEQYF.

For this clone: Read sequence stops 3 residues before the CDR3 end, and the germline J gene provides the missing end. The chain is built from TRBV7-9 and TRBJ1-1; the match to TRBD1 covers 10 bases. This CDR3 comprises 15 residues. V lost 5 bases, J lost 1 base, and 4 bases stayed unmatched. CDR1 and CDR2 from the germline V gene are SEHNR and FQNEAQ (reference sequence). The CDR3 here is CASSHGQGGNTEAFF. Partial CDR3 DNA: TGTGCCAGCAGCCATGGACAGGGGGGGAACACTGAA.

Note on this clone: Coverage ceases 3 residues before the CDR3 finishes, and the germline J gene fills in the end. The V and J genes are TRBV28 and TRBJ2-7; D gene uncertain. Deletions cut 3 bases from V and 3 bases from J, with 9 bases between. Looked up from germline, CDR1 is MDHEN and CDR2 is SYDVKM. The CDR3 runs to 13 residues. CDR3 DNA, as far as it was read: TGTGCCAGCAGTTTGCCTAGTTTCTACGAG. Protein product: CASSLPSFYE. The full CDR3 is CASSLPSFYEQYF. Full variable domain (remainder filled in from reference TRBV28 and TRBJ2-7): DVKVTQSSRYLVKRTGEKVFLECVQDMDHENMFWYRQDPGLGLRLIYFSYDVKMKEKGDIPEGYSVSREKKERFSLILESASTNQTSMYLCASSLPSFYEQYFGPGTRLTVT.